A selection of T cell receptor beta chains follows, all from one sample in a study of T cells after posttransplantation cyclophosphamide. The data were produced by immunoSEQ multiplex PCR, yet TCRdb's version contains in-frame clones alone and is incomplete. The sample contains tens of thousands of clones, none of them singletons. Sample: PBMCs. The receptors were sampled from a woman aged 55-69 years in good health, CMV-negative, and a related stem cell transplant donor. The CDR3 runs from the conserved cysteine through the conserved F or W.

J: TRBJ2-2; V: TRBV6-2/TRBV6-3; CDR3: CASSRDSTNTGELFF
J: TRBJ2-5; V: TRBV10-1; CDR3: CASSKSGGDETQYF
J: TRBJ2-1; V: TRBV7-2; CDR3: CASSIAGTSGYNEQFF
J: TRBJ2-5; V: TRBV11-3; CDR3: CASSRGLATQETQYF
J: TRBJ1-1; V: TRBV29-1; CDR3: CSVFHGGKAFF
J: TRBJ2-1; V: TRBV30; CDR3: CAWTYSGNEQFF
J: TRBJ2-1; V: TRBV5-6; CDR3: CASSLYRDEQFF
J: TRBJ2-7; V: TRBV5-8; CDR3: CASSLDGTGGIEQYF
J: TRBJ2-2; V: TRBV5-1; CDR3: CASSLDSANTGELFF
J: TRBJ1-1; V: TRBV30; CDR3: CAWSVGRGNTEAFF
J: TRBJ2-7; V: TRBV7-2; CDR3: CASSPRTGFSYEQYF
J: TRBJ1-2; V: TRBV7-2; CDR3: CASSVNRGGYGYTF
J: TRBJ2-5; V: TRBV11-2; CDR3: CASSLDEFRGKETQYF
J: TRBJ1-1; V: TRBV5-6; CDR3: CASSPSGDWGTEAFF
J: TRBJ1-6; V: TRBV5-1; CDR3: CASSSRDSPDSPLHF
J: TRBJ1-2; V: TRBV7-2; CDR3: CASSLPTGQGDRYTF
J: TRBJ1-1; V: TRBV5-6; CDR3: CASSFGGLGTEAFF